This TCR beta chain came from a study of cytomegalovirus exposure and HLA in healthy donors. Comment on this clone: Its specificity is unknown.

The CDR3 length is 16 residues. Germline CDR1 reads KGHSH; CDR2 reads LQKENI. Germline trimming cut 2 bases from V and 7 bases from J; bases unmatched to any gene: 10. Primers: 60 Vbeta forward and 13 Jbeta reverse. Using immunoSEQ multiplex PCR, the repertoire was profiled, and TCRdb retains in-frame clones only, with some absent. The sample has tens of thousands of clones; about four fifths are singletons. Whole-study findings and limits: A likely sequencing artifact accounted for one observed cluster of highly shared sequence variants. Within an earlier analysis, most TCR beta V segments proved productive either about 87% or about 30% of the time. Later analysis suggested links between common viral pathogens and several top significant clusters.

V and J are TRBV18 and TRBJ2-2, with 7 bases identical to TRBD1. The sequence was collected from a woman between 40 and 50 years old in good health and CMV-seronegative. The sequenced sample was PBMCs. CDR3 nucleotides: TGTGCCAGCTCACCAAACACAACAGGGGCAAACGGGGAGCTGTTTTTT. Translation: CASSPNTTGANGELFF.